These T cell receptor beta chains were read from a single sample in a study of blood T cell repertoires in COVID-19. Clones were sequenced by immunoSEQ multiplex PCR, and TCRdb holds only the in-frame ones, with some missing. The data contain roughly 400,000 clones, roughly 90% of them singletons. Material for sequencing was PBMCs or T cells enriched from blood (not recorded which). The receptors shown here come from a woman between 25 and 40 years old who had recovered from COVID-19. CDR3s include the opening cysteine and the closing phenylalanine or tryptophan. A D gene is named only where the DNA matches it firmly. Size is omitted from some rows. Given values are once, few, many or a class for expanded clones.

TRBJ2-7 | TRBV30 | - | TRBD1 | TGTGCCTGGAGGGGCGGGACAGGAGGTTTCTACGAGCAGTACTTC | CAWRGGTGGFYEQYF
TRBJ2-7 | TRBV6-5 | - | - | TGTGCCAGCAGTCGAGGACTAAACTACGAGCAGTACTTC | CASSRGLNYEQYF
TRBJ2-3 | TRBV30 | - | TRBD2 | TGTGCCTGGAATGGCCTAGCGGGAGTAAGCACAGATACGCAGTATTTT | CAWNGLAGVSTDTQYF
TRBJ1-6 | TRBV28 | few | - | TGTGCCAGCAGGGGAGGGGGGCATAGCTATAATTCACCCCTCCACTTT | CASRGGGHSYNSPLHF
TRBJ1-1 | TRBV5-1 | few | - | TGCGCCAGCAGCTTGGGTAGGAACACTGAAGCTTTCTTT | CASSLGRNTEAFF
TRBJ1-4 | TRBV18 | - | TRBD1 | TGTGCCAGCTCACCACAACAGGGGGTCGGGGCCACTAATGAAAAACTGTTTTTT | CASSPQQGVGATNEKLFF
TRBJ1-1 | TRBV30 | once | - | TGTGCCTGGAGTGTGGGGGGTCTGGCTTTCTTT | CAWSVGGLAFF
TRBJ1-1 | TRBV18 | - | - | TGTGCCAGCTCACCCGAAAGGGGCACTGAAGCTTTCTTT | CASSPERGTEAFF
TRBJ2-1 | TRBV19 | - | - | TGTGCCAGTAGTAACCCAACAGGGAACTACAATGAGCAGTTCTTC | CASSNPTGNYNEQFF
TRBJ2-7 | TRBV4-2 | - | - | TGTGCCAGCAGCCAACCTGACGGACACTACGAGCAGTACTTC | CASSQPDGHYEQYF
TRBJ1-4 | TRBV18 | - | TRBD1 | TGTGCCAGTCAAAAACAGGGGGCTAATGAAAAACTGTTTTTT | CASQKQGANEKLFF
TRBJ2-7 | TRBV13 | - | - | TGTGCCAGCAGCCGCCGGACTGGGTTTTCCGAGCAGTACTTC | CASSRRTGFSEQYF
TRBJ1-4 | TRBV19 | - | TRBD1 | TGTGCCAGTAGTCTGACAGGGGACGAAAAACTGTTTTTT | CASSLTGDEKLFF
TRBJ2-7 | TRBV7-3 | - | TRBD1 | TGTGCCAGCAGTCTCACCGGACAGGGGGGGAACGAGCAGTACTTC | CASSLTGQGGNEQYF
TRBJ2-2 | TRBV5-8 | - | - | TGTGCCAGCAGCTTGCGAGGCAACACCGGGGAGCTGTTTTTT | CASSLRGNTGELFF
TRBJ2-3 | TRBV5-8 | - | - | TGTGCCAGCAGCGAACGATCAGGGCTAGATACGCAGTATTTT | CASSERSGLDTQYF
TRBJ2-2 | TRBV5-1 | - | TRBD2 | TGCGCCAGCAGCCCGGGACTAGCGAACACCGGGGAGCTGTTTTTT | CASSPGLANTGELFF
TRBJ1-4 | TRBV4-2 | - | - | TGTGCCAGCAGCCAAGTGCGGGACTTGAGGGCCGTTAATGAAAAACTGTTTTTT | CASSQVRDLRAVNEKLFF
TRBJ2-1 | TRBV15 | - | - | TGTGCCACCAGCAGAGGGACACCCCATTACAATGAGCAGTTCTTC | CATSRGTPHYNEQFF
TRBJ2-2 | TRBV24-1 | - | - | TGTGCCACCCGCACACCGGGAGACACCGGGGAGCTGTTTTTT | CATRTPGDTGELFF
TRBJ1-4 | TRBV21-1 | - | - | TGTGCCAGCAGCCCAATTCGAGGACACACAACTAATGAAAAACTGTTTTTT | CASSPIRGHTTNEKLFF
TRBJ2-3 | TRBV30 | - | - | TGTGCCTGGAGTGTTCAGTCCCTCACAGATACGCAGTATTTT | CAWSVQSLTDTQYF
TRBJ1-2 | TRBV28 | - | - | TGTGCCAGCAGTAGTCGGGGTAACTATGGCTACACCTTC | CASSSRGNYGYTF
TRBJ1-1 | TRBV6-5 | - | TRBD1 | TGTGCCAGCAGGGGGACAGGGAGTGAGGTCGCTTTCTTT | CASRGTGSEVAFF
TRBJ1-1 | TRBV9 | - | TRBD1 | TGTGCCAGCAGCTCGAGAGACAGGGACGGCCTAGAGCCCATGAACACTGAAGCTTTCTTT | CASSSRDRDGLEPMNTEAFF
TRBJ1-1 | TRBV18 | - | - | TGTGCCAGCTCAAGCACAGGGCCTATGAACACTGAAGCTTTCTTT | CASSSTGPMNTEAFF
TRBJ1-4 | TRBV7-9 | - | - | TGTGCCAGCACGGTTTCCGCGGAGATTAATGAAAAACTGTTTTTT | CASTVSAEINEKLFF
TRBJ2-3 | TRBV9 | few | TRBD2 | TGTGCCAGCAGCGTAGTGGCGGGAGGGGTTTCAGATACGCAGTATTTT | CASSVVAGGVSDTQYF
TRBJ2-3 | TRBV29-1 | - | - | TGCAGCGCCAAGGGTACAGGGACGAACACAGATACGCAGTATTTT | CSAKGTGTNTDTQYF
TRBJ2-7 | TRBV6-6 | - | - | TGTGCCAGCAGTTACTCGAGCTACGAGCAGTACTTC | CASSYSSYEQYF
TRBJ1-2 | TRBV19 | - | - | TGTGCCAGTAGTATGGAGGGACTCCCGCACTATGGCTACACCTTC | CASSMEGLPHYGYTF
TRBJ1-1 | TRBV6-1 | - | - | TGTGCCAGCAGTGAGACAGGAGGGAACACTGAAGCTTTCTTT | CASSETGGNTEAFF
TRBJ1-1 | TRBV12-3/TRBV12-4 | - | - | TGTGCCAGTACTACAGGTCTATCGCAAGCTTTCTTT | CASTTGLSQAFF
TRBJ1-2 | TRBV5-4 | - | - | TGTGCCAGCAGACGTGACGGGGGGTATGGCTACACCTTC | CASRRDGGYGYTF
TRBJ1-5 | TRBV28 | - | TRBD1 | TGTGCCAGCAGTGGGGACAGGGAATATCAGCCCCAGCATTTT | CASSGDREYQPQHF
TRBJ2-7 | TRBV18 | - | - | TGTGCCAGCTCACACGGACATCCCTCCGAGCAGTACTTC | CASSHGHPSEQYF
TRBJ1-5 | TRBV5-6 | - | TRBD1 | TGTGCCAGCAGCATCGGGACAGGGGGTAGGAGCAATCAGCCCCAGCATTTT | CASSIGTGGRSNQPQHF
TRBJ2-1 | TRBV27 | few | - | TGTGCCAGCAGTTTTAGCGGTACCTACAATGAGCAGTTCTTC | CASSFSGTYNEQFF
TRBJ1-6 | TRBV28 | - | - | TGTGCCAGCAGTTTTAGTGGAGGTCCAAATTCACCCCTCCACTTT | CASSFSGGPNSPLHF
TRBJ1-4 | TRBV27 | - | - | TGTGCCAGCAAAAGAGGCGGCTCTCGGGAAAAACTGTTTTTT | CASKRGGSREKLFF